A selection of T cell receptor beta chains follows, all from one sample in a study of cytomegalovirus exposure and HLA in healthy donors. The method was immunoSEQ multiplex PCR; TCRdb's version includes in-frame clones alone and lacks a portion of them. Of about 170,000 clones in the sample, around 73% were seen once. The source material was PBMCs. Source of these receptors: a woman under 30 in good health and CMV-seropositive. The CDR3 runs from the conserved cysteine through the conserved F or W. Fields, in order: V gene, J gene, clone size, D gene, CDR3 DNA, CDR3 protein. D genes are given only for firm matches. Part of the rows lack a size; the others show once, few, many or a class for expanded clones.

v_gene: TRBV27; j_gene: TRBJ2-5; abundance: NA; d_gene: NA; CDR3nt: TGTGCCAGCAACACAAACCCAGGGGCGCGGGAGACCCAGTACTTC; CDR3aa: CASNTNPGARETQYF
v_gene: TRBV27; j_gene: TRBJ2-3; abundance: NA; d_gene: NA; CDR3nt: TGTGCCAGCAACCCGAGAGATAGAAGCACAGATACGCAGTATTTT; CDR3aa: CASNPRDRSTDTQYF
v_gene: TRBV4-2; j_gene: TRBJ2-3; abundance: NA; d_gene: NA; CDR3nt: TGTGCCAGCAGCCAAGATGTCCCGGGGGTTAGCACAGATACGCAGTATTTT; CDR3aa: CASSQDVPGVSTDTQYF
v_gene: TRBV5-1; j_gene: TRBJ2-2; abundance: NA; d_gene: NA; CDR3nt: TGCGCCAGCAGCTTGGTGTTTATCCGCCAGGGGACCACCACCGGGGAGCTGTTTTTT; CDR3aa: CASSLVFIRQGTTTGELFF
v_gene: TRBV2; j_gene: TRBJ2-7; abundance: NA; d_gene: TRBD2; CDR3nt: TGTGCCAGCATCCCCGGGACTAGGCAAGAGCAGTACTTC; CDR3aa: CASIPGTRQEQYF
v_gene: TRBV27; j_gene: TRBJ2-7; abundance: NA; d_gene: TRBD2; CDR3nt: TGTGCCACCTCCGGGGGGGGAGCCTACGAGCAGTACTTC; CDR3aa: CATSGGGAYEQYF
v_gene: TRBV11-3; j_gene: TRBJ2-1; abundance: NA; d_gene: TRBD1; CDR3nt: TGTGCCAGCAGCCAAAACAGGGGCCCGTACAATGAGCAGTTCTTC; CDR3aa: CASSQNRGPYNEQFF
v_gene: TRBV27; j_gene: TRBJ2-2; abundance: NA; d_gene: NA; CDR3nt: TGTGCCAGCAGTTCCGATTTTCGAGGGCCCGGGGAGCTGTTTTTT; CDR3aa: CASSSDFRGPGELFF
v_gene: TRBV5-4; j_gene: TRBJ2-2; abundance: NA; d_gene: TRBD2; CDR3nt: TGTGCCAGCAGTTCTAGCGGGGGGGCTGGCGGGGAGCTGTTTTTT; CDR3aa: CASSSSGGAGGELFF
v_gene: TRBV19; j_gene: TRBJ1-6; abundance: once; d_gene: NA; CDR3nt: TGTGCCAGTAGTCTTACAGGCCTGTCCTATAATTCACCCCTCCACTTT; CDR3aa: CASSLTGLSYNSPLHF
v_gene: TRBV6-1; j_gene: TRBJ1-1; abundance: NA; d_gene: NA; CDR3nt: TGTGCCAGCAGTGTCGGGGGGCGCGACGAAGCTTTCTTT; CDR3aa: CASSVGGRDEAFF
v_gene: TRBV7-9; j_gene: TRBJ2-1; abundance: NA; d_gene: NA; CDR3nt: TGTTCCAGCAGCTTAGTTTCAGGGGTAAATGAGCAGTTCTTC; CDR3aa: CSSSLVSGVNEQFF
v_gene: TRBV5-4; j_gene: TRBJ1-1; abundance: once; d_gene: NA; CDR3nt: TGTGCCAGCAGCTCCGTTATGTCTGAAGCTTTCTTT; CDR3aa: CASSSVMSEAFF
v_gene: TRBV9; j_gene: TRBJ2-6; abundance: NA; d_gene: TRBD2; CDR3nt: TGTGCCAGCAGCGTAGCCCGGGTGGGACTTCCGGGAGGCTCTGGGGCCAACGTCCTGACTTTC; CDR3aa: CASSVARVGLPGGSGANVLTF
v_gene: TRBV6-5; j_gene: TRBJ2-7; abundance: NA; d_gene: TRBD1; CDR3nt: TGTGCCAGCAGTTACGGGACAGACTCCTACGAGCAGTACTTC; CDR3aa: CASSYGTDSYEQYF
v_gene: TRBV2; j_gene: TRBJ1-1; abundance: few; d_gene: NA; CDR3nt: TGTGCCCGAAAAGGCAGGGTGAGGGGGGGTGACACTGAAGCTTTCTTT; CDR3aa: CARKGRVRGGDTEAFF
v_gene: TRBV5-4; j_gene: TRBJ2-6; abundance: NA; d_gene: NA; CDR3nt: TGTGCCAGCAGCCCTTCGGGGATGGGATGGGGGGCCAACGTCCTGACTTTC; CDR3aa: CASSPSGMGWGANVLTF
v_gene: TRBV2; j_gene: TRBJ2-2; abundance: once; d_gene: TRBD2; CDR3nt: TGTGCCAGCAGTGCCCGAACTAGCGGGGGGACCCCGATCACCGGGGAGCTGTTTTTT; CDR3aa: CASSARTSGGTPITGELFF
v_gene: TRBV5-1; j_gene: TRBJ2-1; abundance: NA; d_gene: NA; CDR3nt: TGCGCCAGCAGCTTGGGGACAGGAGGGGGTGTCTACAATGAGCAGTTCTTC; CDR3aa: CASSLGTGGGVYNEQFF